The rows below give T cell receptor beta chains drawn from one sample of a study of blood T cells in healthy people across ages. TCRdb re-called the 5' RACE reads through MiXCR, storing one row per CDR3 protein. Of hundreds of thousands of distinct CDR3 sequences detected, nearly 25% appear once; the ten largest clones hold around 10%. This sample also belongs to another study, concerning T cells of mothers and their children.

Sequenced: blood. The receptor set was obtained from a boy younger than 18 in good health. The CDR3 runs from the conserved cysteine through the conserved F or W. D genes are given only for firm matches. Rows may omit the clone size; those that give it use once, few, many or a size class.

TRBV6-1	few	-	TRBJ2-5	CASSGDFQETQYF	TGTGCCAGCAGTGGGGATTTCCAAGAGACCCAGTACTTC
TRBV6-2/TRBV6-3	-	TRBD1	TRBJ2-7	CASSPGQPNPYEQYF	TGTGCCAGCAGTCCGGGACAGCCGAACCCCTACGAGCAGTACTTC
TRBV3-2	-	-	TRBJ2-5	CASSQVVGFF	TGTGCCAGCAGCCAGGTAGTGGGGTTCTTC
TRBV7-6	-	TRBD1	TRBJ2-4	CASSLRQGAMGDIQYF	TGTGCCAGCAGCTTAAGACAGGGGGCGATGGGAGACATTCAGTACTTC
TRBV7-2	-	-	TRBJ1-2	CASSLYIGRGESEANYGYTF	TGTGCCAGCAGCTTATATATAGGCAGGGGAGAGTCGGAAGCTAACTATGGCTACACCTTC
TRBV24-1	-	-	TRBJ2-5	CATSDKSQGLGETQYF	TGTGCCACCAGTGATAAGAGTCAGGGCTTGGGGGAGACCCAGTACTTC
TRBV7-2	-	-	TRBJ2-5	CASTPRAQLETQYF	TGTGCCAGCACCCCCAGGGCACAGTTAGAGACCCAGTACTTC
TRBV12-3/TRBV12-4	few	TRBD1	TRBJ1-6	CASRSRGTDNSPLHF	TGTGCCAGCAGATCCCGGGGGACAGATAATTCACCCCTCCACTTT
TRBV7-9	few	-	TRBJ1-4	CASSLDRGAQEKLFF	TGTGCCAGCAGCTTAGATCGAGGGGCGCAAGAAAAACTGTTTTTT
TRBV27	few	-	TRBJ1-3	CASSYSTSGNTIYF	TGTGCCAGCAGTTACAGTACTTCTGGAAACACCATATATTTT
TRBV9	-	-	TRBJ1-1	CASSVSSGNTEAFF	TGTGCCAGCAGCGTATCGTCAGGGAACACTGAAGCTTTCTTT
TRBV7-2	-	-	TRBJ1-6	CASSPREHNSPLHF	TGTGCCAGCAGCCCCAGGGAACATAATTCACCCCTCCACTTT
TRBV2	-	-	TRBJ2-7	CASTATGPYEQYF	TGTGCCAGCACTGCGACAGGTCCCTACGAGCAGTACTTC
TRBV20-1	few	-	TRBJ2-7	CSAPYRDEQYF	TGCAGTGCTCCATACAGGGACGAGCAGTACTTC
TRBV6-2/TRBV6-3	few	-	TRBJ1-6	CASSSTSDNSPLHF	TGTGCCAGCAGTAGTACTTCGGATAATTCACCCCTCCACTTT